The 17 T cell receptor beta chains in this list originate from one sample, sequenced in a study of blood T cell repertoires in COVID-19. The method was immunoSEQ multiplex PCR; TCRdb's version includes in-frame clones alone and lacks a portion of them. The sample carries 140,000 to 150,000 clones, around 84% recorded once. Material for sequencing was peripheral blood. The receptors originated from a human donor in a cohort sampled during active COVID-19.

The chain has TRBV10-3 and TRBJ1-1; D uncertain. From germline, CDR1 is ENHRY and CDR2 SYGVKD. The CDR3 has 13 amino acids. V lost 4 bases to trimming and J lost 4 bases, with 10 bases between them. The CDR3 nucleotides read TGTGCCATCAGTGGATCAGGAGGCACTGAAGCTTTCTTT. It yields the protein CAISGSGGTEAFF.

This clone occurred a few times. The chain has TRBV7-2 and TRBJ1-2, with TRBD1 matching over 10 bases. The CDR3 is 17 amino acids. Germline trimming cut 4 bases from V and 1 base from J; bases unmatched to any gene: 9. Germline assignment: CDR1 SGHTA and CDR2 FQGNSA. CDR3 DNA: TGTGCCAGCAGCTCCCGGAGGGGGACAGGGGTTAACTATGGCTACACCTTC. This sequence encodes CASSSRRGTGVNYGYTF.

This chain links TRBV5-1 with TRBJ1-1; D is perhaps TRBD1 (5 bases). Trimming shortened V by 4 bases and J by 4 bases, and 14 bases separated the two germline ends. The V gene's germline CDR1 is SGHRS and CDR2 YFSETQ. The CDR3 covers 14 residues. CDR3 sequence reads: CASSLTGGGTEAFF. The CDR3 nucleotides are TGCGCCAGCAGCCTTACCGGGGGAGGCACTGAAGCTTTCTTT. The full variable domain, rest sourced from reference TRBV5-1 and TRBJ1-1, is KAGVTQTPRYLIKTRGQQVTLSCSPISGHRSVSWYQQTPGQGLQFLFEYFSETQRNKGNFPGRFSGRQFSNSRSEMNVSTLELGDSALYLCASSLTGGGTEAFFGQGTRLTVV.

The chain recombines TRBV3-1 (or the pseudogene TRBV3-2) with TRBJ2-1; 12 bases are a match to TRBD1. Trimming removed 4 bases from V and 7 bases from J; junction bases left unmatched: 5. The germline V gene encodes CDR1 LGHDT and CDR2 YNNKEL (reference sequence). The CDR3 is 15 residues long. CDR3 bases: TGTGCCAGCAGCCCCGGGGGACAGGGGGCTAATGAGCAGTTCTTC. It yields the protein CASSPGGQGANEQFF.

This sequence joins TRBV4-3 and TRBJ1-1; possible D gene TRBD1, 6 bases. The CDR3 consists of 15 residues. With 0 bases removed from V and 4 bases from J, the gap between germline ends came to 12 bases. In germline, CDR1 is LGHNA, CDR2 YSLEER. The CDR3 region is CASSQEYRVVTEAFF. The DNA for the CDR3 is TGCGCCAGCAGCCAAGAGTACAGGGTGGTCACTGAAGCTTTCTTT.

The chain joins TRBV5-8 to TRBJ2-7; D remains ambiguous. Trimming cost V 1 base and J 2 bases, with 13 bases left between them. Per germline, CDR1 SGHTS and CDR2 YDEGEE. CDR3 size: 15 residues. The CDR3: CASSLSAAHPYEQYF. CDR3 DNA sequence: TGTGCCAGCAGCTTGAGCGCAGCGCATCCCTACGAGCAGTACTTC.

The chain carries TRBV6-5 and TRBJ1-6; D is perhaps TRBD1 (5 bases). CDR1 and CDR2 (germline): MNHEY, SVGAGI. This CDR3 is 13 amino acids long. V was cut by 5 bases and J by 4 bases, with 6 bases left in between. Written as DNA, the CDR3 is TGTGCCAGCAGTCAGGGTTATAATTCACCCCTCCACTTT. Amino acid sequence: CASSQGYNSPLHF.

The table lists this clone with a few counts. J is TRBJ2-1 and V is TRBV15; TRBD2 is a possible D gene (6 bases). The CDR3 spans 15 residues. Germline CDR1 reads LNHNV; CDR2 reads YYDKDF (reference sequence). The germline V and J ends were trimmed by 0 bases and 7 bases, with 13 bases remaining between them. In DNA form, the CDR3 reads TGTGCCACCAGCAGAGATCCTAGCGATTCGAATGAGCAGTTCTTC. Protein product: CATSRDPSDSNEQFF.

The chain couples TRBV3-1 (or the pseudogene TRBV3-2) to TRBJ2-5, with D maybe TRBD2 (6 bases). Germline V gene data show CDR1 as LGHDT and CDR2 as YNNKEL (reference sequence). V dropped 2 bases and J dropped 5 bases, with 18 bases sitting between them. The CDR3 has 16 amino acids. In DNA, the CDR3 is TGTGCCAGCAGCCAATTAGGGGCGCGGGGATTGGAGACCCAGTACTTC. This codes for CASSQLGARGLETQYF.

The gene calls are TRBV5-1 and TRBJ1-4; 9 nucleotides agree with TRBD1. After removal of 3 bases from V and 7 bases from J, the junction contained 7 bases not matched to a gene. The V gene's germline CDR1 is SGHRS and CDR2 YFSETQ. The CDR3 contains 15 residues. The CDR3 loop reads CASSSGTGHTEKLFF. CDR3 bases: TGCGCCAGCAGCTCCGGGACAGGGCACACTGAAAAACTGTTTTTT.

The rearrangement joins TRBV7-2 to TRBJ2-1; D is unresolved. V was shortened by 3 bases and J by 0 bases, with 6 bases between the two germline ends. The CDR3 extends over 14 amino acids. The germline gives CDR1 SGHTA, CDR2 FQGNSA. Here the CDR3 DNA reads TGTGCCAGCAGCTTCCGGAGCTCCTACAATGAGCAGTTCTTC. Encoded protein: CASSFRSSYNEQFF.

The J gene is TRBJ2-4, the V gene TRBV4-1; 7 nucleotides match TRBD2. CDR1 MGHRA and CDR2 YSYEKL come from the germline V gene. The trim removed 3 bases at V and 8 bases at J, leaving 10 bases unmatched. There are 15 residues in the CDR3. CDR3 in DNA: TGCGCCAGCAGCCAGGCTAGCGGACCTGGAGACATTCAGTACTTC. Protein sequence: CASSQASGPGDIQYF.

Only a few counts were recorded for this clone. The V gene is TRBV5-1, the J gene TRBJ1-3; 10 bases align to TRBD1. Per germline, CDR1 SGHRS and CDR2 YFSETQ. This CDR3 region has 16 residues. J was trimmed by 3 bases and V by 4 bases; bases with no gene match: 7. The CDR3 loop reads CASSVGTGAIGNTIYF. The CDR3 coding sequence is TGCGCCAGCAGCGTAGGGACAGGGGCTATTGGAAACACCATATATTTT.

The chain joins TRBV2 to TRBJ1-5; the D gene is possibly TRBD1 (5 bases). The CDR3 loop spans 13 amino acids. CDR1 and CDR2 from the germline V gene are SNHLY and FYNNEI. Trimming stripped 7 bases from V and 6 bases from J, with 13 bases between. Here the CDR3 DNA reads TGTGCCAGCACCCCGGGGGGAGGTCAGCCCCAGCATTTT. The encoded protein is CASTPGGGQPQHF.

The chain links TRBV4-1 to TRBJ2-1, with D possibly matching TRBD2 (6 bases). V was trimmed by 3 bases and J by 14 bases, leaving 17 bases between them. The CDR3 runs to 13 residues. Germline V gene sequence: CDR1 MGHRA, CDR2 YSYEKL. The DNA for the CDR3 is TGCGCCAGCAGCCAGTGGCGCGGGGCTGGGGAGTTCTTC. Translating it yields CASSQWRGAGEFF.

V and J are TRBV4-3 and TRBJ1-1, with TRBD1 matching over 7 bases. Unmatched junction bases numbered 4, after V lost 0 bases and J lost 3 bases. CDR3 size: 15 residues. Per germline, CDR1 LGHNA and CDR2 YSLEER. This CDR3 reads CASSQEEGAHTEAFF. The CDR3 DNA sequence: TGCGCCAGCAGCCAAGAGGAGGGGGCCCACACTGAAGCTTTCTTT.

The table lists this clone with a count of one. The chain joins TRBV4-2 to TRBJ2-1, with TRBD2 matching 16 bases. Germline loops: CDR1 LGHNA, CDR2 YNFKEQ. CDR3 size: 16 residues. The J segment lost 7 bases and the V segment lost 4 bases, leaving 4 bases of the junction unmatched. The CDR3 region has the DNA TGTGCCAGCAGCCGGGGACTAGCGGGGGGGGAGAATGAGCAGTTCTTC. It specifies CASSRGLAGGENEQFF.